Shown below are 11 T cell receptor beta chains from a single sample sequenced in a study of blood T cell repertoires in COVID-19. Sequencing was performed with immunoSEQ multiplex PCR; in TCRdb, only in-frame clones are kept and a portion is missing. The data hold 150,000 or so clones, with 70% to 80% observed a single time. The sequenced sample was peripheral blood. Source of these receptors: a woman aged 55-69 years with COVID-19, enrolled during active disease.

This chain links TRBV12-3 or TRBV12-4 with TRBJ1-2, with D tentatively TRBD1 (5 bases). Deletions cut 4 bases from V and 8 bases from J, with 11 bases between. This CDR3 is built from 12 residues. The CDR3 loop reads CASSSRQGGYTF. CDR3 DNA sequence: TGTGCCAGCAGTTCTCGTCAGGGAGGCTACACCTTC.

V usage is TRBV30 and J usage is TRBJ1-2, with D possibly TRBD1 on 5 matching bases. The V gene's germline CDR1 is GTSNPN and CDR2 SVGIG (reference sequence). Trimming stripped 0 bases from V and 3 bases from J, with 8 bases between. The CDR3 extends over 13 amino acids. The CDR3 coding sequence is TGTGCCTGGAGTGTCGGACAACACTATGGCTACACCTTC. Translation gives CAWSVGQHYGYTF.

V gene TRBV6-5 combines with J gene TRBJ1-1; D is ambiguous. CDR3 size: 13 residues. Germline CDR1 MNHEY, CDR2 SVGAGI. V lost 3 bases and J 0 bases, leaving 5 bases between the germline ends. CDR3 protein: CASSYNMNTEAFF. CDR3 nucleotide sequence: TGTGCCAGCAGTTATAATATGAACACTGAAGCTTTCTTT.

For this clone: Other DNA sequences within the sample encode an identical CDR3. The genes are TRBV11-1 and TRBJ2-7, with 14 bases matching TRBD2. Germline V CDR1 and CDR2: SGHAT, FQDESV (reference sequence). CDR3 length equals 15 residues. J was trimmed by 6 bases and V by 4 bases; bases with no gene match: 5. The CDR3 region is CASSSGLAGVGEQYF. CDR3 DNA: TGTGCCAGCAGCTCGGGACTAGCGGGAGTGGGCGAGCAGTACTTC.

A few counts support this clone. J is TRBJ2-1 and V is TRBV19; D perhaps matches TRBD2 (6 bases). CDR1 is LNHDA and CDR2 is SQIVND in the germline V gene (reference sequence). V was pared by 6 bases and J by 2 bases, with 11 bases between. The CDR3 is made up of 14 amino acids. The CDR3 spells CASSHSGPYNEQFF. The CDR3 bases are TGTGCCAGTAGCCATAGCGGACCCTACAATGAGCAGTTCTTC. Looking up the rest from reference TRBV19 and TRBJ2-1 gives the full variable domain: DGGITQSPKYLFRKEGQNVTLSCEQNLNHDAMYWYRQDPGQGLRLIYYSQIVNDFQKGDIAEGYSVSREKKESFPLTVTSAQKNPTAFYLCASSHSGPYNEQFFGPGTRLTVL.

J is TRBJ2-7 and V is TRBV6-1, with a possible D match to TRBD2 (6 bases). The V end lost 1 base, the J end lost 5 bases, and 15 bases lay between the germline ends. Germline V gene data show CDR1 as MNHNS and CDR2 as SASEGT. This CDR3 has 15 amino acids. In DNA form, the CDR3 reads TGTGCCAGCAGTGAAGTCGGGGCAGGGAGGAACGAGCAGTACGTC. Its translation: CASSEVGAGRNEQYV.

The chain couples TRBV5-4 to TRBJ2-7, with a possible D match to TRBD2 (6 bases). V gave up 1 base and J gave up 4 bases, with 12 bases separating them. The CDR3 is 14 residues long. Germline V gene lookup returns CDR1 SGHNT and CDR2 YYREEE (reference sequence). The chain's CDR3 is CASSLSGAQYEQYF. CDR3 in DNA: TGTGCCAGCAGCTTGTCGGGAGCGCAATACGAGCAGTACTTC.

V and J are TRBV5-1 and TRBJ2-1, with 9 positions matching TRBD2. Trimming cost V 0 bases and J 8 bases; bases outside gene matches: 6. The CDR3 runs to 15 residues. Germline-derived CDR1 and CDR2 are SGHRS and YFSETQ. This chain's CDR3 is CASSLAGTSTHEQFF. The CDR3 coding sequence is TGCGCCAGCAGCTTGGCCGGGACTAGCACCCATGAGCAGTTCTTC.

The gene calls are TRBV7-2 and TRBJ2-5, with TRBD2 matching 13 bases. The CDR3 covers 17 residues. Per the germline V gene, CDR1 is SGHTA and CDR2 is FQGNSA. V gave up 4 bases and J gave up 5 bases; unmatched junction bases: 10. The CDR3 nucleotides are TGTGCCAGCAGCTCTTCCGGACTAGCGGGAGTCGGGGAGACCCAGTACTTC. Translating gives CASSSSGLAGVGETQYF.

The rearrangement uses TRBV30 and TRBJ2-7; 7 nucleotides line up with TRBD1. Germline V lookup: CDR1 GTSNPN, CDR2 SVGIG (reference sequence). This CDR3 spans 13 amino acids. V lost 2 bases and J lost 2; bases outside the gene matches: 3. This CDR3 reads CAWSIQGPYEQYV. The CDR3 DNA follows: TGTGCCTGGAGTATACAGGGGCCCTACGAGCAGTACGTC.

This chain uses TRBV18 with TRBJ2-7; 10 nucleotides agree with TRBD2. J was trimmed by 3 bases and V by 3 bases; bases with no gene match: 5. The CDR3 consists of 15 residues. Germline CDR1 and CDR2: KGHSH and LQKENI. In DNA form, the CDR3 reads TGTGCCAGCTCACCCACTAGCGGGGATTACTACGAGCAGTACGTC. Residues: CASSPTSGDYYEQYV.